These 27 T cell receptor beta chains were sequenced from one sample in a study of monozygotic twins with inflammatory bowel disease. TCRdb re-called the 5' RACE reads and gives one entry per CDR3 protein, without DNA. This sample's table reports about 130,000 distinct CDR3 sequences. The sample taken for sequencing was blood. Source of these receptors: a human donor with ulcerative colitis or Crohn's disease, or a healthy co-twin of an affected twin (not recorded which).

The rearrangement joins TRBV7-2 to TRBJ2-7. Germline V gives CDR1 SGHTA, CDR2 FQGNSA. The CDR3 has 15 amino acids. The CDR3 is CASSLAAMNSYEQYF.

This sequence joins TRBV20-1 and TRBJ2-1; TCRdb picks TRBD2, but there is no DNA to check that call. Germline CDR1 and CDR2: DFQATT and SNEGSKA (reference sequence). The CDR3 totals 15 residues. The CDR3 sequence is CSALAGTSSYNEQFF.

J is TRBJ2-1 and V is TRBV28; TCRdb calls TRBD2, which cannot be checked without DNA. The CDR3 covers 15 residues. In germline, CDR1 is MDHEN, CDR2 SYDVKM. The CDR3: CASRPTSASYNEQFF.

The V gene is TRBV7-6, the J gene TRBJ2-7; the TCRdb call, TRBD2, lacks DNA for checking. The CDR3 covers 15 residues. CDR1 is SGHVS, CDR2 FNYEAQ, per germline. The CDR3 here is CASSLEGTSGHEQYF.

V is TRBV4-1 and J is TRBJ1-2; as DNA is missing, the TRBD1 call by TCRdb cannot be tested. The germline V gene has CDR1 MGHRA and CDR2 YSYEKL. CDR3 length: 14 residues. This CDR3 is CASSQDRGSYGYTF.

The CDR3 sequence: CASSLRGYYSYEQYF. The chain has TRBV12-3 or TRBV12-4 and TRBJ2-7. This CDR3 has 15 residues.

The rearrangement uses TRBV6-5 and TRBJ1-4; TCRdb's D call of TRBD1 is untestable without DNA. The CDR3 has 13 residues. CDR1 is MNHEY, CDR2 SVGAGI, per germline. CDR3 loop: CASSYRAGEKLFF.

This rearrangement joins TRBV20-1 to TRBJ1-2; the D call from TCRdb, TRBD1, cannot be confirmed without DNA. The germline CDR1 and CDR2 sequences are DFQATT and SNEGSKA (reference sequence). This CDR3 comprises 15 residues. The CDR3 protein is CSASYQGGIGYGYTF.

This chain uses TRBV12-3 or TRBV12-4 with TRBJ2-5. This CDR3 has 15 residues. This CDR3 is CASSLVLATQETQYF.

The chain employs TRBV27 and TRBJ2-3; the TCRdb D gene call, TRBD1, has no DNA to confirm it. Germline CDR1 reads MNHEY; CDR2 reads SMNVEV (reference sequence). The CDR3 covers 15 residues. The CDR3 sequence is CASSFWRERADTQYF.

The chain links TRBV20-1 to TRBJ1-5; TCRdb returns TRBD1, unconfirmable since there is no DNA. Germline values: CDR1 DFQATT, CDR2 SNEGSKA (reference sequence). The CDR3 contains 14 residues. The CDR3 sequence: CSAKPGQGLQPQHF.

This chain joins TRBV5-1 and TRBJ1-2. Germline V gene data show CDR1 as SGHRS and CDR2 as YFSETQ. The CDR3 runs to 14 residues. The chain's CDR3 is CASSLGGRDYGYTF.

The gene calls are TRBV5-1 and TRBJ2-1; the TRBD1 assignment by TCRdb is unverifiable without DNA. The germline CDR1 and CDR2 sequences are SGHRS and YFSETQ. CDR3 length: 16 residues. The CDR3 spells CASSTNRDRGRNEQFF.

This CDR3 reads CASSGPKGHTEAFF. This chain uses TRBV6-1 with TRBJ1-1; without DNA, the TCRdb call of TRBD1 cannot be checked. The length of the CDR3 is 14 residues. Per germline, CDR1 MNHNS and CDR2 SASEGT.

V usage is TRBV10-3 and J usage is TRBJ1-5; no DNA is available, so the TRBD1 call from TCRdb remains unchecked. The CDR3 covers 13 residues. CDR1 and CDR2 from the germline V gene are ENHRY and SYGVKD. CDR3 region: CAITGGSNQPQHF.

This chain's CDR3 is CASSASGSYEQYF. The chain joins TRBV2 to TRBJ2-7; with no DNA, the TCRdb D assignment of TRBD2 cannot be verified. This CDR3 region has 13 residues. Germline assignment: CDR1 SNHLY and CDR2 FYNNEI.

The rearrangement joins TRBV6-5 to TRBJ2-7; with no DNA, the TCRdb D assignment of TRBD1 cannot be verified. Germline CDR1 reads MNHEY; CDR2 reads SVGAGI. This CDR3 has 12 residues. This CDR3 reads CASGPGNYEQYF.

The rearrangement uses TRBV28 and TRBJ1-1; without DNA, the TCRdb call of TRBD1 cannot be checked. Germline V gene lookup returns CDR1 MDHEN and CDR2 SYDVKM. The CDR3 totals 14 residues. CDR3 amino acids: CASGPTGQNTEAFF.

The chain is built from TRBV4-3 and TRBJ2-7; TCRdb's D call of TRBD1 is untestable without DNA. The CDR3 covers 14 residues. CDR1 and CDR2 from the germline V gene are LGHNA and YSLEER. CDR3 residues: CASSQGGPRDEQYF.

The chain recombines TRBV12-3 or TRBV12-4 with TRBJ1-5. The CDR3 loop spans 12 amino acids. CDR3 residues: CASSSKDQPQHF.

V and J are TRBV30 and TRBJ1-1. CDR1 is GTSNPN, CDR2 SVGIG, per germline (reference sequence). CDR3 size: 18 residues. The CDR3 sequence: CAWRGPGGGRWMNTEAFF.

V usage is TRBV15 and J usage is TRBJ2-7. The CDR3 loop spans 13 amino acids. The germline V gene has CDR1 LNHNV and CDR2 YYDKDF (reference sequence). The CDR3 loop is CATSRAATYEQYF.

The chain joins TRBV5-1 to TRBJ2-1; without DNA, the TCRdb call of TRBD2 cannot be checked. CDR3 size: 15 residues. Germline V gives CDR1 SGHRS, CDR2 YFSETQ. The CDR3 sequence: CASSFLAGGDNEQFF. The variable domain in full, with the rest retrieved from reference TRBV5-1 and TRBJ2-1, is KAGVTQTPRYLIKTRGQQVTLSCSPISGHRSVSWYQQTPGQGLQFLFEYFSETQRNKGNFPGRFSGRQFSNSRSEMNVSTLELGDSALYLCASSFLAGGDNEQFFGPGTRLTVL.

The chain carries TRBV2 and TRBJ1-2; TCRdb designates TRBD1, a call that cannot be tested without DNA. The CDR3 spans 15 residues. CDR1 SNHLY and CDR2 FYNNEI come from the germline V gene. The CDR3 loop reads CASSEDRQANYGYTF.

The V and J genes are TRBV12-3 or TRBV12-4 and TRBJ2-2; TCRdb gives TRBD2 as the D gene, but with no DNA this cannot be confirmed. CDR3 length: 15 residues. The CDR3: CASSLAGGPTGELFF.

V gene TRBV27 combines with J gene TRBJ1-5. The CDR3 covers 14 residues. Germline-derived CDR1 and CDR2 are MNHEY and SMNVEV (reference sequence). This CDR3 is CASSSSNSNQPQHF.

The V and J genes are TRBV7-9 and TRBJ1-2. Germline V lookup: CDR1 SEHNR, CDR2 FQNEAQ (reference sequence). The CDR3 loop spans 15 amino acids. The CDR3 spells CGSSLMTSRQDGYTF.